Following are 2 T cell receptor beta chains from one sample sequenced in a study of shared clonotypes between healthy human individuals. Profiled with immunoSEQ multiplex PCR; TCRdb holds only in-frame clones, not every one. Among about 2 million clones, about 95% were seen once, and the ten largest hold around 1.1%. CD45RO-negative cells were positively selected for CCR7, leaving out terminally differentiated effector memory CD45RA+ cells. The sequenced sample was naive CD8+ T cells sorted from blood. The receptors come from a man aged 18 to 30 in good health.

Here the CDR3 reads CASSFEGDSGNTIYF. In DNA, the CDR3 is TGTGCCAGCAGCTTTGAGGGGGACTCTGGAAACACCATATATTTT. The genes are TRBV7-2 and TRBJ1-3, with D perhaps matching TRBD1 (6 bases). Germline loops: CDR1 SGHTA, CDR2 FQGNSA. The ends were cut back, 3 bases at V and 0 bases at J, with 9 bases in the middle. The CDR3 extends over 15 amino acids.

The chain has TRBV4-3 and TRBJ2-5, with 8 bases fitting TRBD1. The DNA end is a closer match to TRBJ2-7, so the J assignment may be wrong. The CDR3 is 14 amino acids. Germline values: CDR1 LGHNA, CDR2 YSLEER. The CDR3 reads CASSDGQGSDEQYF. CDR3 nucleotide sequence: TGCGCCAGCAGCGACGGACAGGGATCGGACGAGCAGTACTTC.